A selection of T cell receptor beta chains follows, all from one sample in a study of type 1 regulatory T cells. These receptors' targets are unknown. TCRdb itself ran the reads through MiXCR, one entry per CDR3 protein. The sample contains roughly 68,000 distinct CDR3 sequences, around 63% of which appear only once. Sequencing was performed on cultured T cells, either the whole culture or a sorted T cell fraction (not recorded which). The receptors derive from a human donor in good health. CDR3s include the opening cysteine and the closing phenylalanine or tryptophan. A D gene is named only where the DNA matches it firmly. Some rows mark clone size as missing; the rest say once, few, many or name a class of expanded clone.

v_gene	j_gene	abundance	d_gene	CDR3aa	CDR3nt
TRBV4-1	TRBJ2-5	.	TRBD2	CASSLGQTSGRMKTQYF	TGCGCCAGCAGCCTCGGCCAGACTAGCGGGAGGATGAAGACCCAGTACTTC
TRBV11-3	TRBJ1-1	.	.	CASSRYRDTEAFF	TGTGCCAGCAGCCGTTACAGGGACACTGAAGCTTTCTTT
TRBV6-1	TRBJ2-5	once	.	CASSVVPQETQYF	TGTGCCAGCAGTGTCGTCCCCCAAGAGACCCAGTACTTC
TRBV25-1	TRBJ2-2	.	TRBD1	CASSAPGTATGELFF	TGTGCCAGCAGTGCCCCCGGGACAGCCACCGGGGAGCTGTTTTTT
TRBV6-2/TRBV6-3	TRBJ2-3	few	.	CASSSGTGQYF	TGTGCCAGCAGCTCCGGGACTGGACAGTATTTT
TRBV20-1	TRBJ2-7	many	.	CSARDGARVDEQYF	TGCAGTGCTAGAGATGGTGCCAGGGTAGACGAGCAGTACTTC
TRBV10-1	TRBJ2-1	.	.	CASSRRRDTGEQFF	TGCGCCAGCAGCCGACGCAGGGACACCGGGGAGCAGTTCTTC
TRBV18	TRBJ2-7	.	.	CASSPYAIGTQDEQYF	TGTGCCAGCTCACCATATGCTATCGGGACCCAGGACGAGCAGTACTTC
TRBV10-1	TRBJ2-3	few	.	CASSRLGSTDTQYF	TGCGCCAGCAGCCGACTAGGTAGCACAGATACGCAGTATTTT
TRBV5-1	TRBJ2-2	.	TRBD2	CASSTGLMAGELFF	TGCGCCAGCAGCACGGGACTAATGGCCGGGGAGCTGTTTTTT
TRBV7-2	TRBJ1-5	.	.	CASGPPGSNQPQHF	TGTGCCAGCGGGCCCCCTGGGAGCAATCAGCCCCAGCATTTT
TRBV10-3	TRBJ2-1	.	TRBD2	CAIRGLAGDEQFF	TGTGCCATCCGGGGCCTAGCGGGAGACGAGCAGTTCTTC
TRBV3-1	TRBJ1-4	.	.	CASSLPGAFAELFF	TGTGCCAGCAGCCTCCCAGGGGCATTTGCGGAACTGTTTTTT
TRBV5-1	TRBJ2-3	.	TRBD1	CASAPSTGRIGPDTQYF	TGCGCCAGCGCGCCGTCGACAGGGCGGATCGGACCAGATACGCAGTATTTT
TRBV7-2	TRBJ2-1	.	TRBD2	CASAAETSTNEQFF	TGTGCCAGCGCTGCGGAGACTAGCACCAATGAGCAGTTCTTC
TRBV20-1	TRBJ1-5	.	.	CSAGGWADNQPQHF	TGCAGTGCTGGGGGATGGGCAGACAATCAGCCCCAGCATTTT
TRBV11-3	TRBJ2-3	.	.	CASSLQPSGDTQYF	TGTGCCAGCAGCTTACAGCCCAGCGGTGACACGCAGTATTTT
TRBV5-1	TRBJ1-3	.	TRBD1	CASSLDPGTAGNTIYF	TGCGCCAGCAGCTTGGACCCGGGGACAGCCGGAAACACCATATATTTT
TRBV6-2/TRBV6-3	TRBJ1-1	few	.	CASSKRAASMNTEAFF	TGTGCCAGCAGTAAAAGGGCAGCTTCTATGAACACTGAAGCTTTCTTT
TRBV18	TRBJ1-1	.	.	CASSPTAMNTEAFF	TGTGCCAGCTCACCAACAGCCATGAACACTGAAGCTTTCTTT
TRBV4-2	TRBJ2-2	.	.	CASSQESGTGELFF	TGTGCCAGCAGCCAAGAGAGCGGCACCGGGGAGCTGTTTTTT
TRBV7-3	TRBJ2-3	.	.	CASSLTGGLPDTQYF	TGTGCCAGCAGCTTAACTGGCGGGTTGCCCGATACGCAGTATTTT
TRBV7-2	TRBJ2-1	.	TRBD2	CASSPRLAGNNEQFF	TGTGCCAGCAGCCCACGACTAGCGGGGAACAATGAGCAGTTCTTC
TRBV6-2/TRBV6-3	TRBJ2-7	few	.	CASSLTYEQYF	TGTGCCAGCAGTCTTACCTACGAGCAGTACTTC
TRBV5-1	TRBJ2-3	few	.	CASSLQATSSTDTQYF	TGCGCCAGCAGCTTGCAGGCGACATCTAGCACAGATACGCAGTATTTT
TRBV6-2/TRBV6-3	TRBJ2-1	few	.	CASSRHNEQFF	TGTGCCAGCAGTCGTCACAATGAGCAGTTCTTC
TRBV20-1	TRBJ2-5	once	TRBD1	CSARIGTGQETQYF	TGCAGTGCCCGAATAGGGACAGGCCAAGAGACCCAGTACTTC
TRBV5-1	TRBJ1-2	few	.	CASSLEGETYGYTF	TGCGCCAGCAGCTTAGAGGGGGAAACCTATGGCTACACCTTC
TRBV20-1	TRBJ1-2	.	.	CSARGLRQVGNYGYTF	TGCAGTGCTAGAGGTCTAAGGCAGGTGGGGAACTATGGCTACACCTTC
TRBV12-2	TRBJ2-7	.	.	CASRLAPGLWEQYF	TGTGCAAGTCGCTTAGCCCCGGGGCTTTGGGAGCAGTACTTC
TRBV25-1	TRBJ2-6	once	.	CASSEYGGANVLTF	TGTGCCAGCAGTGAATATGGTGGGGCCAACGTCCTGACTTTC
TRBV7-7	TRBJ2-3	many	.	CASSLIGSGDTQYF	TGTGCCAGCAGCTTAATTGGCAGCGGGGATACGCAGTATTTT
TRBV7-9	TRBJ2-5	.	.	CASSYSAGPVQETQYF	TGTGCCAGCAGTTACAGCGCAGGGCCCGTTCAAGAGACCCAGTACTTC
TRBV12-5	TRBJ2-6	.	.	CASGLVSEGRRNSGANVLTF	TGTGCTAGTGGTTTGGTATCGGAAGGGAGACGGAACTCTGGGGCCAACGTCCTGACTTTC
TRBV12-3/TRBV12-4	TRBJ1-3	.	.	CASSWAGSGNTIYF	TGTGCCAGCAGTTGGGCGGGATCTGGAAACACCATATATTTT
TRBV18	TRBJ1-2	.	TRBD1	CASSIGTGDYGYTF	TGTGCCAGCTCAATCGGGACAGGGGATTATGGCTACACCTTC
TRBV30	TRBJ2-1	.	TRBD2	CAWRMGLAAYSYNEQFF	TGTGCCTGGAGAATGGGACTAGCGGCATACTCCTACAATGAGCAGTTCTTC